This record looks at one T cell receptor beta chain sequence and its context. Its specificity is not known. These data are taken from a study of T cell responses to AZD1222 COVID-19 vaccine. General observations from the study: AZD1222 recipients seropositive at baseline numbered only six or seven. Every sample of the repertoires postdated the peak T cell response. After two AZD1222 doses, spike-specific TCR breadth and depth rose versus day 0.

The junction had 9 bases not matched to a gene; V was cut back by 2 bases and J by 5 bases. CDR1 and CDR2 (germline): MRHNA, SNTAGT. The CDR3 is 17 residues long. The data were produced by immunoSEQ multiplex PCR, yet TCRdb's version contains in-frame clones alone and is incomplete. The repertoire holds 150,000 or so clones, approximately 91% seen once, with roughly 3.8% in the top ten. This sample comprised peripheral blood, obtained 28 days after the second AZD1222 dose. The source of this sequence is an adult who received the AZD1222 COVID-19 vaccine. The chain has TRBV6-4 and TRBJ2-1; 10 bases match TRBD2. In DNA, the CDR3 is TGTGCCAGCAGTGACCAGGCTAGCGGGAGTTCACACAATGAGCAGTTCTTC. This encodes CASSDQASGSSHNEQFF.